The next 30 T cell receptor beta chains were all read from a single sample in a study of control samples from healthy donors and cancer patients. TCRdb keeps only in-frame clones here, not all; method: immunoSEQ multiplex PCR. Of 400,000 to 450,000 clones detected, over 75% appear once; the ten largest clones hold about 6.3%. The sequenced material came from PBMCs. The receptors derive from a man aged 35 to 55 with head and neck cancer.

In this sample, this clone turned up a few times. J is TRBJ1-4 and V is TRBV7-8; D unresolved. In germline, CDR1 is SGHVS, CDR2 FQNEAQ. There are 15 residues in the CDR3. V was cut by 0 bases and J by 5 bases, with 10 bases left in between. Here the CDR3 reads CASSLAPVYNEKLFF. In DNA, the CDR3 is TGTGCCAGCAGCTTAGCTCCGGTTTACAATGAAAAACTGTTTTTT.

V gene TRBV7-2 combines with J gene TRBJ2-7, with TRBD2 matching 7 bases. The junction had 5 bases not matched to a gene; V was cut back by 4 bases and J by 2 bases. The CDR3 is made up of 14 amino acids. Germline lookup yields CDR1 SGHTA and CDR2 FQGNSA. The DNA for the CDR3 is TGTGCCAGCAGCTGGGCGGGGACTACCTACGAGCAGTACTTC. Translation: CASSWAGTTYEQYF. Combining the CDR3 with reference TRBV7-2 and TRBJ2-7 gives the whole variable domain GAGVSQSPSNKVTEKGKDVELRCDPISGHTALYWYRQSLGQGLEFLIYFQGNSAPDKSGLPSDRFSAERTGGSVSTLTIQRTQQEDSAVYLCASSWAGTTYEQYFGPGTRLTVT.

The chain links TRBV19 to TRBJ2-7; TRBD1 matches 9 bases. After removal of 6 bases from V and 2 bases from J, the junction contained 5 bases not matched to a gene. CDR1 LNHDA and CDR2 SQIVND come from the germline V gene (reference sequence). This CDR3 has 14 amino acids. CDR3 in DNA: TGTGCCAGTAGCGGGACAGGGACGGCCTACGAGCAGTACTTC. Its translation: CASSGTGTAYEQYF.

The chain employs TRBV28 and TRBJ2-3, with D hard to call. Germline values: CDR1 MDHEN, CDR2 SYDVKM. The CDR3 loop spans 13 amino acids. Trimming removed 3 bases from V and 3 bases from J, with 7 bases in between. CDR3 loop: CASSFNPTDTQYF. CDR3 sequence (DNA): TGTGCCAGCAGTTTCAATCCGACAGATACGCAGTATTTT.

CDR3 in amino acids: CASSLDGRQQYF. The CDR3, as DNA: TGTGCCAGCAGCTTAGACGGGAGACAGCAGTACTTC. The chain couples TRBV7-9 to TRBJ2-7, with a tentative D call TRBD2 (6 bases). Trimming removed 1 base from V and 8 bases from J, with 9 bases in between. The CDR3 totals 12 residues. From germline, CDR1 is SEHNR and CDR2 FQNEAQ (reference sequence).

This clone was seen only once. The J gene is TRBJ2-2, the V gene TRBV9; the D gene is possibly TRBD1 (5 bases). There are 15 residues in the CDR3. V lost 5 bases, J lost 1 base, and 12 bases lay in between. Germline CDR1 is SGDLS and CDR2 is YYNGEE. The CDR3 loop reads CASSGAPLNTGELFF. CDR3 in DNA: TGTGCCAGCAGTGGGGCGCCACTGAACACCGGGGAGCTGTTTTTT. The full variable domain, with the rest looked up from reference TRBV9 and TRBJ2-2, is DSGVTQTPKHLITATGQRVTLRCSPRSGDLSVYWYQQSLDQGLQFLIQYYNGEERAKGNILERFSAQQFPDLHSELNLSSLELGDSALYFCASSGAPLNTGELFFGEGSRLTVL.

This clone was observed a single time. The chain couples TRBV7-9 to TRBJ1-5, with D hard to call. Germline-derived CDR1 and CDR2 are SEHNR and FQNEAQ (reference sequence). V lost 5 bases and J lost 4, with 15 bases in between. CDR3 length: 15 residues. CDR3: CASSLTSVKNQPQHF. CDR3 coding DNA: TGTGCCAGCAGCCTCACTAGCGTGAAGAATCAGCCCCAGCATTTT.

The J gene is TRBJ2-5, the V gene TRBV6-6; D perhaps matches TRBD1 (5 bases). V was shortened by 6 bases and J by 8 bases, with 13 bases between the two germline ends. The CDR3 totals 12 residues. Germline CDR1 reads MNHNY; CDR2 reads SVGAGI (reference sequence). This CDR3 reads CASSSTVGTQYF. For the CDR3, the DNA is TGTGCCAGCAGCTCGACAGTGGGCACCCAGTACTTC.

The gene calls are TRBV28 and TRBJ2-5, with 11 positions matching TRBD1. Trimming cost V 6 bases and J 4 bases; bases outside gene matches: 7. Germline CDR1 is MDHEN and CDR2 is SYDVKM. The CDR3 has 15 residues. Here the CDR3 DNA reads TGTGCCAGCAGACCCGGACAGGGGGCTGCAGAGACCCAGTACTTC. This encodes CASRPGQGAAETQYF.

The rearrangement uses TRBV6-4 and TRBJ2-7, with a tentative D call TRBD1 (7 bases). This CDR3 is built from 13 residues. V shed 5 bases and J shed 6 bases, with 14 bases lying between them. Germline CDR1 MRHNA, CDR2 SNTAGT. The CDR3 is CASSQEGAGEQYF. The CDR3 nucleotides are TGTGCCAGCAGTCAGGAGGGGGCGGGCGAGCAGTACTTC.

The chain employs TRBV4-1 and TRBJ2-1; tentative D call: TRBD2 (6 bases). The germline V and J ends were trimmed by 4 bases and 8 bases, with 27 bases remaining between them. The CDR3 sequence is 18 residues long. Germline V gives CDR1 MGHRA, CDR2 YSYEKL. CDR3 sequence: CASSPGSGLFRVGHEQFF. CDR3 bases: TGCGCCAGCAGCCCCGGGTCGGGACTTTTCCGGGTCGGCCATGAGCAGTTCTTC.

About this clone: The junction differs from germline at one of its ends, possibly a read error. The chain joins TRBV18 to TRBJ1-1; possible D gene TRBD1, 5 bases. CDR1 is KGHSH and CDR2 is LQKENI in the germline V gene. There are 13 residues in the CDR3. CDR3 amino acids: CASAPGRAEEAFF. CDR3 nucleotides: TGTGCCAGCGCACCGGGACGGGCCGAAGAAGCTTTCTTT.

The genes are TRBV7-2 and TRBJ2-7; 8 positions match TRBD2. The trim removed 4 bases at V and 3 bases at J, leaving 14 bases unmatched. Germline CDR1 reads SGHTA; CDR2 reads FQGNSA. The CDR3 extends over 17 amino acids. The CDR3 reads CASSSTPRTSTSYEQYF. The CDR3, as DNA: TGTGCCAGCAGCTCAACCCCCCGGACTAGCACCAGCTACGAGCAGTACTTC.

This clone was seen just once. The CDR3 DNA is TGTGCCAGCAGTGGCCGGACCCGGGAGCTGTTTTTT. It encodes CASSGRTRELFF. The rearrangement links TRBV2 to TRBJ2-2; D is unclear. Trimming took off 4 bases at V and 9 bases at J, with 9 bases between the two ends. CDR3 length: 12 amino acids. Looked up from germline, CDR1 is SNHLY and CDR2 is FYNNEI.

The gene calls are TRBV5-1 and TRBJ2-7; D possibly uses TRBD1 or TRBD2 (5 bases each). The V end was cut by 0 bases, the J end by 3 bases, with 13 bases between. Looked up from germline, CDR1 is SGHRS and CDR2 is YFSETQ. The CDR3 consists of 15 residues. The DNA of the CDR3 is TGCGCCAGCAGCTTGGTACAGGACTTTGTCTACGAGCAGTACTTC. This codes for CASSLVQDFVYEQYF.

The chain recombines TRBV7-3 with TRBJ1-6; maybe TRBD1 (6 bases). V lost 3 bases and J 4 bases, leaving 7 bases between the germline ends. CDR3 length: 14 amino acids. CDR1 SGHTA and CDR2 FQGTGA come from the germline V gene. The CDR3 DNA follows: TGTGCCAGCAGCTTCCAGGGGTATAATTCACCCCTCCACTTT. It codes for CASSFQGYNSPLHF.

This clone was counted a single time. This sequence joins TRBV27 and TRBJ2-1; TRBD2 matches 8 bases. Germline V CDR1 and CDR2: MNHEY, SMNVEV (reference sequence). CDR3 size: 17 residues. The trim removed 4 bases at V and 5 bases at J, leaving 13 bases unmatched. CDR3 coding DNA: TGTGCCAGCAGTTACTCCCTCCTAGCGGGTGGGAACAATGAGCAGTTCTTC. Translating gives CASSYSLLAGGNNEQFF.

The chain couples TRBV6-5 to TRBJ2-7, with TRBD2 matching over 15 bases. This CDR3 region has 14 residues. The V gene end was trimmed by 5 bases and the J gene end by 6 bases; junction bases not matched to a gene: 2. Looked up from germline, CDR1 is MNHEY and CDR2 is SVGAGI. Here the CDR3 reads CASSPGLAGGEQYF. The CDR3 nucleotides are TGTGCCAGCAGTCCGGGACTAGCGGGAGGCGAGCAGTACTTC.

The chain carries TRBV19 and TRBJ2-4, with D perhaps TRBD2 (5 bases). Germline V gene sequence: CDR1 LNHDA, CDR2 SQIVND (reference sequence). The CDR3 is 14 residues long. Trimming took 3 bases from V and 6 from J, leaving 12 bases between them. In DNA, the CDR3 is TGTGCCAGTAGTATGAACGGGGTGGGAAACATTCAGTACTTC. This translates into CASSMNGVGNIQYF. Based on the CDR3 plus reference TRBV19 and TRBJ2-4, the full variable domain is DGGITQSPKYLFRKEGQNVTLSCEQNLNHDAMYWYRQDPGQGLRLIYYSQIVNDFQKGDIAEGYSVSREKKESFPLTVTSAQKNPTAFYLCASSMNGVGNIQYFGAGTRLSVL.

The rearrangement uses TRBV4-3 and TRBJ2-1; 9 positions match TRBD2. With V trimmed by 2 bases and J by 7 bases, 9 bases remained unmatched. Looked up from germline, CDR1 is LGHNA and CDR2 is YSLEER. This CDR3 region has 16 residues. The CDR3 sequence: CASSQTGGGAGNEQFF. The CDR3 DNA follows: TGCGCCAGCAGCCAAACAGGCGGGGGGGCCGGTAATGAGCAGTTCTTC.

The chain combines TRBV9 with TRBJ2-5, with 11 bases matching TRBD1. This CDR3 is 17 amino acids long. J lost 3 bases, V lost 4 bases, and 11 bases had no gene match. From germline, CDR1 is SGDLS and CDR2 YYNGEE. The CDR3: CASSPPGGTGGEETQYF. The CDR3 DNA reads as TGTGCCAGCAGCCCCCCGGGTGGGACAGGGGGAGAAGAGACCCAGTACTTC. Full variable domain (remainder filled in from reference TRBV9 and TRBJ2-5): DSGVTQTPKHLITATGQRVTLRCSPRSGDLSVYWYQQSLDQGLQFLIQYYNGEERAKGNILERFSAQQFPDLHSELNLSSLELGDSALYFCASSPPGGTGGEETQYFGPGTRLLVL.

This clone was recorded once. The chain employs TRBV28 and TRBJ1-2; D ambiguous. Trimming left V 3 bases short and J 10 bases short, with 15 bases between. This CDR3 is 13 amino acids long. Germline CDR1 is MDHEN and CDR2 is SYDVKM. The CDR3 is CASSFHLILDYTF. The CDR3 DNA is TGTGCCAGCAGTTTTCACTTGATCCTGGACTACACCTTC.

This chain links TRBV15 with TRBJ1-5; no reliable D call. This CDR3 has 15 amino acids. The V end was cut by 1 base, the J end by 2 bases, with 9 bases between. Germline V lookup: CDR1 LNHNV, CDR2 YYDKDF (reference sequence). This CDR3 is CATSRGAGGNQPQHF. The CDR3 nucleotides are TGTGCCACCAGCAGAGGGGCTGGGGGCAATCAGCCCCAGCATTTT.

Here the CDR3 reads CAWSANDGQFF. The CDR3, as DNA: TGTGCCTGGAGTGCGAATGATGGGCAGTTCTTC. The J gene is TRBJ2-1, the V gene TRBV30; D gene ambiguous. The CDR3 contains 11 residues. V shed 1 base and J shed 12 bases, with 10 bases lying between them. Per germline, CDR1 GTSNPN and CDR2 SVGIG (reference sequence).

The V and J genes are TRBV29-1 and TRBJ1-3, with D possibly being TRBD1 (6 bases). This CDR3 has 13 amino acids. Germline-derived CDR1 and CDR2 are SQVTM and ANQGSEA. The germline V and J ends were trimmed by 4 bases and 8 bases, with 15 bases remaining between them. In DNA form, the CDR3 reads TGCAGCGTTGTTAGGGGGTCCGGAGACACCATATATTTT. Its protein product is CSVVRGSGDTIYF.

This clone was recorded only once. The chain links TRBV30 to TRBJ2-3; the match to TRBD1 covers 8 bases. V trimming: 4 bases; J trimming: 2 bases; junction bases outside the gene matches: 8. Germline V gives CDR1 GTSNPN, CDR2 SVGIG (reference sequence). The CDR3 loop spans 15 amino acids. CDR3 in DNA: TGTGCCTGGAACTCAGGACAGGGCTTCACAGATACGCAGTATTTT. It yields the protein CAWNSGQGFTDTQYF.

This clone was observed a single time. This chain joins TRBV6-6 and TRBJ1-2; 9 bases fit TRBD1. The CDR3 contains 15 residues. The germline V gene has CDR1 MNHNY and CDR2 SVGAGI (reference sequence). The V and J ends lost 6 bases and 6 bases, in that order; junction bases with no gene match: 11. CDR3 amino acids: CASSLGQGYGDGYTF. The CDR3 DNA sequence: TGTGCCAGCAGCCTGGGACAGGGATATGGAGATGGCTACACCTTC.

The rearrangement uses TRBV4-2 and TRBJ1-1, with 9 positions matching TRBD1. This CDR3 spans 13 amino acids. Losses at the gene ends were 2 bases for V and 8 bases for J; bases not matched to a gene: 3. Germline loops: CDR1 LGHNA, CDR2 YNFKEQ. CDR3 sequence reads: CASSQPGTGEAFF. In DNA, the CDR3 is TGTGCCAGCAGCCAACCCGGGACAGGGGAAGCTTTCTTT.

The chain links TRBV28 to TRBJ2-1; the D gene could be TRBD1 or TRBD2 (5 bases each). Trimming cost V 9 bases and J 0 bases, with 12 bases left between them. The length of the CDR3 is 14 residues. Germline V lookup: CDR1 MDHEN, CDR2 SYDVKM. The CDR3 sequence is CASTIGGSYNEQFF. CDR3 nucleotide sequence: TGTGCCAGTACTATTGGGGGCTCCTACAATGAGCAGTTCTTC.

The V call is TRBV7-9, the J call TRBJ1-2, with 9 bases matching TRBD1. This CDR3 contains 16 residues. V dropped 5 bases and J dropped 1; count of bases not matched to a gene: 8. Germline CDR1 is SEHNR and CDR2 is FQNEAQ (reference sequence). CDR3 sequence reads: CASSLGQGDLNYGYTF. The CDR3 region has the DNA TGTGCCAGCAGCCTGGGACAGGGCGACCTTAACTATGGCTACACCTTC.